A selection of T cell receptor beta chains follows, all from one sample in a study of CD8+ T cells in alopecia areata. Assay used: immunoSEQ multiplex PCR; TCRdb lists only in-frame clones, some missing. Of 150,000 or so clones listed, 50% to 75% were seen once; the top ten hold 16%. The sequencing here drew on CD4+ T cells sorted from blood, taken at approximately week 60, from a patient treated with tofacitinib. The receptors originated from a human donor with alopecia areata. CDR3s leave out the opening cysteine and the closing phenylalanine or tryptophan.

TRBV15	11	TRBJ2-5	ATSRDQMGTQY
TRBV25-1	13	TRBJ1-6	ASSEGGQYNSPLH
TRBV19	12	TRBJ1-1	ATRWGTRDTEAF
TRBV29-1	11	TRBJ2-7	SVEAGRPYQQY
TRBV27	12	TRBJ2-7	ASKPPFLPYEQY
TRBV5-1	13	TRBJ2-5	ASSRLSGSGETQY
TRBV4-1	15	TRBJ2-3	ASSQGLAGGLSDTQY
TRBV15	11	TRBJ2-7	ATSQDVAYEQY
TRBV7-9	9	TRBJ2-3	ASSPKDTQY
TRBV7-9	12	TRBJ2-1	ASSDFRGRNEQF
TRBV2	13	TRBJ2-4	ASSEADKAKNIQY
TRBV29-1	14	TRBJ2-3	SVDGLGGWDTDTQY
TRBV5-1	14	TRBJ2-2	ASSATAGRSTGELF
TRBV5-1	15	TRBJ2-1	ASSRSTSGGTYNEQF
TRBV5-1	15	TRBJ1-1	ASSLEFRGGRNTEAF
TRBV15	10	TRBJ2-7	ATSKDHYEQY
TRBV27	13	TRBJ2-7	ASSFGPGGPYEQY
TRBV29-1	12	TRBJ2-7	SVAQQGARYEQY
TRBV11-1	14	TRBJ2-3	ASRLLPSGFTDTQY
TRBV25-1	10	TRBJ2-3	ASSGQTDTQY
TRBV29-1	9	TRBJ1-4	SARVGEKLF
TRBV6-5	13	TRBJ1-4	ASRAPGGTNEKLF
TRBV2	13	TRBJ1-2	ASREGTGKIYGYT
TRBV2	12	TRBJ2-5	ASSQMGGGETQY
TRBV6-1	11	TRBJ1-3	AGSTGVGNTIY
TRBV6-5	11	TRBJ1-2	ASSIGQVSGYT
TRBV10-3	11	TRBJ1-5	AIRGTENQPQH
TRBV10-2	13	TRBJ2-2	ASSESWGNTGELF
TRBV7-9	12	TRBJ1-6	ASSWGEGSAPLH
TRBV14	11	TRBJ1-6	ASSQDMGRTLH
TRBV5-1	14	TRBJ1-2	ASSSSPPQGAGGYT
TRBV11-2	13	TRBJ2-7	ASSPKASGEYEQY
TRBV2	12	TRBJ1-4	ASRGSRANEKLF
TRBV25-1	12	TRBJ1-1	ASRGRFWGTEAF
TRBV7-2	11	TRBJ1-6	ASRTVRTSPLH
TRBV5-1	12	TRBJ2-1	ASSLGDRFNEQF
TRBV7-6	15	TRBJ2-3	ASNPGTGGLKTDTQY
TRBV7-9	13	TRBJ2-3	ASSLDRGPGDTQY
TRBV2	10	TRBJ2-5	ASRGGGETQY
TRBV7-9	11	TRBJ2-5	ASSLTTEETQY
TRBV7-9	12	TRBJ1-1	ASSSTRWRTEAF
TRBV27	13	TRBJ2-7	ASSRGGTSSYEQY